The 12 T cell receptor beta chains below were found in one sample sequenced in a study of blood T cells in healthy people across ages. Next came a second PCR, run for roughly 7 to 12 cycles, which used a sample-barcoded 5' primer along with a J-beta primer mix. TCRdb fed the 5' RACE reads into MiXCR, producing one record per CDR3 protein. The repertoire holds hundreds of thousands of distinct CDR3 sequences, 62% seen once, with 28% in the top ten. Sequencing was done on a sample of blood. These receptors were taken from a man younger than 45 in good health.

This rearrangement joins TRBV20-1 to TRBJ1-2; D unresolved. CDR3 size: 12 residues. Trimming removed 3 bases at V and 12 bases at J, with 17 bases between. Germline V lookup: CDR1 DFQATT, CDR2 SNEGSKA (reference sequence). CDR3: CSARAVPFEDTF. The CDR3 DNA reads as TGCAGTGCTAGGGCAGTCCCCTTTGAGGACACCTTC.

This clonotype was seen a few times. The gene calls are TRBV6-2 or TRBV6-3 and TRBJ1-6; no reliable D call. V lost 6 bases and J lost 0, with 12 bases in between. Germline CDR1 MNHEY, CDR2 SVGEGT. CDR3 size: 16 residues. The CDR3 region is CASSGPGSSYNSPLHF. CDR3 coding DNA: TGTGCCAGCAGCGGACCGGGGAGCTCCTATAATTCACCCCTCCACTTT.

This chain joins TRBV15 and TRBJ2-7; 9 nucleotides match TRBD1. The J call may not be correct, given that the DNA end is closer to TRBJ2-5. This CDR3 has 15 residues. Germline V lookup: CDR1 LNHNV, CDR2 YYDKDF (reference sequence). This CDR3 is CATSIVGTGRETQYF. The CDR3 DNA follows: TGTGCCACCAGCATTGTAGGGACAGGGAGGGAGACCCAGTACTTC.

The chain joins TRBV6-5 to TRBJ2-1; 9 bases map to TRBD1. V lost 4 bases and J lost 9; bases outside the gene matches: 4. CDR3 length: 13 amino acids. Germline assignment: CDR1 MNHEY and CDR2 SVGAGI. The DNA of the CDR3 is TGTGCCAGCAGTTTAGACAGGGGGACTGAGCAGTTCTTC. Translating gives CASSLDRGTEQFF.

The genes are TRBV5-8 and TRBJ2-5; the D gene is possibly TRBD1 (5 bases). The V gene lost 3 bases and the J gene lost 0 bases, with 12 bases spanning the gap. The germline gives CDR1 SGHTS, CDR2 YDEGEE. There are 15 residues in the CDR3. CDR3: CASSWQGSYQETQYF. DNA of the CDR3: TGTGCCAGCAGCTGGCAGGGATCGTACCAAGAGACCCAGTACTTC.

This clonotype was seen more than once but under ten times. This sequence joins TRBV20-1 and TRBJ2-5; 11 bases agree with TRBD1. The V and J ends lost 5 bases and 4 bases, in that order; junction bases with no gene match: 9. The germline CDR1 and CDR2 sequences are DFQATT and SNEGSKA (reference sequence). This CDR3 has 15 amino acids. The CDR3 DNA sequence: TGCAGTGCTTCGCGTCCCGGGACAGGGGGAGAGACCCAGTACTTC. It yields the protein CSASRPGTGGETQYF.

This clonotype appeared many times. The rearrangement joins TRBV7-2 to TRBJ2-5; D might be TRBD1 or TRBD2, each matching 6 bases. The V and J ends lost 0 bases and 4 bases respectively, with 12 bases between them. CDR3 size: 15 residues. Germline V gene lookup returns CDR1 SGHTA and CDR2 FQGNSA. The CDR3 region is CASSLAGGRGETQYF. CDR3 nucleotide sequence: TGTGCCAGCAGCTTAGCTGGGGGGCGGGGAGAGACCCAGTACTTC. The entire variable domain, with the rest obtained from reference TRBV7-2 and TRBJ2-5, is as follows: GAGVSQSPSNKVTEKGKDVELRCDPISGHTALYWYRQSLGQGLEFLIYFQGNSAPDKSGLPSDRFSAERTGGSVSTLTIQRTQQEDSAVYLCASSLAGGRGETQYFGPGTRLLVL.

The DNA of the CDR3 is TGTGCCAGCAGCCCACCGGGACAGGGACCGGGCTACACCTTC. Amino acid sequence: CASSPPGQGPGYTF. The rearrangement links TRBV14 to TRBJ1-2; 9 nucleotides line up with TRBD1. This CDR3 spans 14 amino acids. The germline gives CDR1 SGHDN, CDR2 FVKESK. The V segment lost 4 bases and the J segment 8 bases; nucleotides outside the gene matches: 8.

The CDR3 protein is CASSQGYYGYTF. CDR3 bases: TGTGCCAGCAGCCAGGGGTACTATGGCTACACCTTC. The rearrangement joins TRBV28 to TRBJ1-2, with D maybe TRBD1 (6 bases). CDR1 and CDR2 (germline): MDHEN, SYDVKM. The CDR3 is 12 amino acids. V shed 6 bases and J shed 3 bases, with 8 bases lying between them.

This clonotype was picked up a small number of times. This sequence joins TRBV5-1 and TRBJ2-7; D not resolved. V dropped 4 bases and J dropped 3 bases, with 5 bases sitting between them. The CDR3 runs to 11 residues. Germline V CDR1 and CDR2: SGHRS, YFSETQ. The CDR3 sequence: CASSHLYEQYF. Here the CDR3 DNA reads TGCGCCAGCAGCCACCTCTACGAGCAGTACTTC.

This clonotype was detected only once. This rearrangement joins TRBV6-5 to TRBJ2-1; D is tentatively TRBD1 or TRBD2 (5 bases each). There are 14 residues in the CDR3. Trimming shortened V by 4 bases and J by 2 bases, and 9 bases separated the two germline ends. CDR1 and CDR2 from the germline V gene are MNHEY and SVGAGI. The DNA for the CDR3 is TGTGCCAGCAGTTCGGGACGGACCTACAATGAGCAGTTCTTC. The encoded protein is CASSSGRTYNEQFF.

The V gene is TRBV15, the J gene TRBJ2-3; the match to TRBD2 covers 8 bases. This CDR3 has 14 residues. Germline V gene sequence: CDR1 LNHNV, CDR2 YYDKDF (reference sequence). V shed 4 bases, J shed 10 bases, and the junction held 10 bases outside the gene matches. The CDR3 coding sequence is TGTGCCACCAGCAATCGGGGGGGGCTCGATCCGCAGTATTTT. Protein: CATSNRGGLDPQYF.